This passage covers 5 T cell receptor beta chains from one sample sequenced in a study of cytomegalovirus exposure and HLA in healthy donors. The PCR had 60 Vbeta and 13 Jbeta primers. TCRdb's table, derived via immunoSEQ multiplex PCR, lists solely in-frame clones and lacks some. The data contain around 110,000 clones, around 80% of them singletons. The sequenced material came from PBMCs. These receptors were obtained from a man aged 25 to 40 in good health and CMV-seropositive.

In the case of this clone: This sample also contains other DNA sequences that code for the same CDR3. The chain carries TRBV5-1 and TRBJ2-7; 11 bases map to TRBD1. The CDR3 loop spans 14 amino acids. Per germline, CDR1 SGHRS and CDR2 YFSETQ. The ends lost 4 bases at V and 3 bases at J; junction bases unmatched: 3. CDR3 in amino acids: CASSPGTGGYEQYF. The DNA for the CDR3 is TGCGCCAGCAGCCCCGGGACAGGGGGCTACGAGCAGTACTTC. Full variable domain (outside the CDR3, taken from reference TRBV5-1 and TRBJ2-7): KAGVTQTPRYLIKTRGQQVTLSCSPISGHRSVSWYQQTPGQGLQFLFEYFSETQRNKGNFPGRFSGRQFSNSRSEMNVSTLELGDSALYLCASSPGTGGYEQYFGPGTRLTVT.

The chain recombines TRBV30 with TRBJ1-3; D may be TRBD1 (6 bases). The CDR3 loop spans 13 amino acids. Germline CDR1 is GTSNPN and CDR2 is SVGIG (reference sequence). Trimming left V 3 bases short and J 4 bases short, with 10 bases between. DNA of the CDR3: TGTGCCTGGAGCACAGGGCCGGGAAACACCATATATTTT. Its protein product is CAWSTGPGNTIYF.

This clone was picked up one time. The chain recombines TRBV6-5 with TRBJ1-1; 9 bases align to TRBD1. Germline loops: CDR1 MNHEY, CDR2 SVGAGI. The trim removed 2 bases at V and 12 bases at J, leaving 7 bases unmatched. The CDR3 consists of 13 residues. The CDR3 protein is CASSYDGQGWSFF. The DNA for the CDR3 is TGTGCCAGCAGTTACGACGGACAGGGGTGGTCTTTCTTT.

The gene calls are TRBV16 and TRBJ1-2; no clear D gene. With 0 bases removed from V and 8 bases from J, the gap between germline ends came to 13 bases. Germline CDR1 KGHSY, CDR2 FQNENV. The CDR3 is made up of 14 amino acids. As DNA, the CDR3 is TGTGCCAGCAGCCAATCAACCGCCTGGCAGGGCTACACCTTC. Its protein is CASSQSTAWQGYTF.

This clone was seen only a few times. The chain joins TRBV6-1 to TRBJ2-5; D call uncertain. This CDR3 has 13 residues. Germline loops: CDR1 MNHNS, CDR2 SASEGT. The V end lost 6 bases, the J end lost 3 bases, and 11 bases lay between the germline ends. The chain's CDR3 is CASRRRIEETQYF. DNA for the CDR3: TGTGCCAGCAGGAGGCGCATTGAAGAGACCCAGTACTTC.